This T cell receptor (beta chain) was found in a study of blood T cell repertoires in COVID-19. There are 16 residues in the CDR3. Trimming at V came to 4 bases and at J to 1 base, leaving 7 bases not matched to a gene. The V gene's germline CDR1 is LGHDT and CDR2 YNNKEL (reference sequence). Only in-frame clones appear in the TCRdb table, and some are missing; sequencing was by immunoSEQ multiplex PCR. The data contain hundreds of thousands of clones, about 83% of them singletons. The chain links TRBV3-1 (or the pseudogene TRBV3-2) to TRBJ2-5, with TRBD2 matching over 9 bases. This receptor was taken from a woman in her thirties with COVID-19, enrolled during active disease. The sequencing sample was made of peripheral blood. The CDR3 sequence: CASSPLAGVAQETQYF. In DNA form, the CDR3 reads TGTGCCAGCAGCCCGTTAGCGGGGGTGGCCCAAGAGACCCAGTACTTC.